A single sample is the source of the 22 T cell receptor beta chains below, sequenced in a study of T cells in Graves' hyperthyroidism and ophthalmopathy. Researchers amplified the TCR beta CDR3 regions from RNA transcripts. HTBI primers were the set used in a first-round RT-PCR of the TCR CDR3. TCRdb re-analysed the multiplex PCR reads in MiXCR, keeping a single row per CDR3 protein. This sample has about 300,000 distinct CDR3 sequences; roughly 15% occur once, and the top ten carry around a third. Source material: blood. These receptors were obtained from a young man with Graves' hyperthyroidism.

This chain links TRBV11-3 with TRBJ2-2, with D perhaps being TRBD1 or TRBD2 (7 bases each). This CDR3 comprises 15 residues. Trimming stripped 5 bases from V and 5 bases from J, with 15 bases between. Germline CDR1 and CDR2: SGHNT and YENEEA. The CDR3 is CASSSGTAVTGELFF. CDR3 coding DNA: TGTGCCAGCAGCAGCGGGACAGCCGTTACCGGGGAGCTGTTTTTT.

The CDR3 DNA sequence: TGTGCCAGCTCCCCCGGGGACACCGCAACCTACGAGCAGTACTTC. Amino acids: CASSPGDTATYEQYF. V is TRBV18 and J is TRBJ2-7; D is possibly TRBD1 (6 bases). CDR3 length: 15 residues. Germline CDR1 KGHSH, CDR2 LQKENI. V lost 6 bases and J lost 2, with 17 bases in between. Full variable domain (outside the CDR3, taken from reference TRBV18 and TRBJ2-7): NAGVMQNPRHLVRRRGQEARLRCSPMKGHSHVYWYRQLPEEGLKFMVYLQKENIIDESGMPKERFSAEFPKEGPSILRIQQVVRGDSAAYFCASSPGDTATYEQYFGPGTRLTVT.

The chain carries TRBV5-1 and TRBJ2-2, with no clear D. Germline CDR1 is SGHRS and CDR2 is YFSETQ. V gave up 5 bases and J gave up 1 base, with 9 bases separating them. The CDR3 runs to 14 residues. CDR3 loop: CASSRARNTGELFF. DNA of the CDR3: TGCGCCAGCAGTCGGGCGCGGAACACCGGGGAGCTGTTTTTT.

This clonotype was detected ten times or more. The chain recombines TRBV5-1 with TRBJ2-3, with D possibly TRBD2 on 6 matching bases. The CDR3 runs to 15 residues. V shed 2 bases and J shed 0 bases, with 10 bases lying between them. CDR1 is SGHRS and CDR2 is YFSETQ in the germline V gene. CDR3 region: CASSLRLGSTDTQYF. In nucleotides, the CDR3 is TGCGCCAGCAGCTTACGACTAGGAAGCACAGATACGCAGTATTTT.

The J gene is TRBJ2-2, the V gene TRBV7-9; D gene ambiguous. The CDR3 contains 13 residues. Germline V gene data show CDR1 as SEHNR and CDR2 as FQNEAQ (reference sequence). V was clipped by 7 bases and J by 6 bases, with 12 bases between them. The CDR3 DNA follows: TGTGCCAGCATCCGAGACCCTGCCGGGGAGCTGTTTTTT. Protein sequence: CASIRDPAGELFF.

The chain combines TRBV7-9 with TRBJ1-1; TRBD1 is a possible D gene (5 bases). The CDR3 totals 15 residues. CDR1 and CDR2 (germline): SEHNR, FQNEAQ (reference sequence). The V end was cut by 3 bases, the J end by 4 bases, with 15 bases between. CDR3 region: CASSFTRGVGTEAFF. CDR3 nucleotide sequence: TGTGCCAGCAGCTTTACGAGGGGCGTCGGCACTGAAGCTTTCTTT.

This clonotype was seen at least ten times. The V gene is TRBV3-1, the J gene TRBJ2-1; TRBD2 agrees at 7 bases. Looked up from germline, CDR1 is LGHDT and CDR2 is YNNKEL (reference sequence). The CDR3 is made up of 17 amino acids. Trimming removed 4 bases from V and 5 bases from J; junction bases left unmatched: 14. CDR3 DNA sequence: TGTGCCAGCAGCCCTTCTGTGGGGGAGGGCCACCACAATGAGCAGTTCTTC. This codes for CASSPSVGEGHHNEQFF.

V is TRBV11-2 and J is TRBJ2-1, with a possible D match to TRBD1 (6 bases). This CDR3 is 15 amino acids long. Germline V lookup: CDR1 SGHAT, CDR2 FQNNGV. Trimming took off 5 bases at V and 5 bases at J, with 16 bases between the two ends. CDR3: CASSDPGHRDNEQFF. The CDR3 bases are TGTGCCAGCAGCGATCCGGGACATCGAGACAATGAGCAGTTCTTC.

By frequency in the sample, this clonotype is medium-sized. CDR3 DNA: TGTGCCAGCGGTAATGGGACCAGAGGTGCCACAGATACGCAGTATTTT. This codes for CASGNGTRGATDTQYF. The V and J genes are TRBV12-3 or TRBV12-4 and TRBJ2-3; D possibly uses TRBD1 or TRBD2 (5 bases each). This CDR3 has 16 amino acids. The V gene lost 8 bases and the J gene lost 2 bases, with 20 bases spanning the gap.

There are many counts of this clonotype. The chain couples TRBV18 to TRBJ2-7; D possibly matches TRBD1 or TRBD2 (5 bases each). V lost 2 bases, J lost 6 bases, and 11 bases lay in between. The CDR3 runs 13 residues. Per germline, CDR1 KGHSH and CDR2 LQKENI. The CDR3 is CASSPVGAGEQYF. For the CDR3, the DNA is TGTGCCAGCTCACCAGTTGGGGCGGGCGAGCAGTACTTC.

This rearrangement joins TRBV9 to TRBJ1-1; weak D call: TRBD1 (5 bases). Germline CDR1 reads SGDLS; CDR2 reads YYNGEE. The V end lost 0 bases, the J end lost 6 bases, and 9 bases lay between the germline ends. This CDR3 has 13 residues. The CDR3 protein is CASSVALGAEAFF. CDR3 nucleotides: TGTGCCAGCAGCGTAGCCCTGGGGGCTGAAGCTTTCTTT. Using reference TRBV9 and TRBJ1-1 for the parts outside the CDR3, the full variable domain is DSGVTQTPKHLITATGQRVTLRCSPRSGDLSVYWYQQSLDQGLQFLIQYYNGEERAKGNILERFSAQQFPDLHSELNLSSLELGDSALYFCASSVALGAEAFFGQGTRLTVV.

Remarks on this clonotype: This may be a read error: a much more frequent sequence differs by one nucleotide. The chain is built from TRBV12-3 or TRBV12-4 and TRBJ1-1; D is unresolved. The CDR3 is 12 amino acids. CDR3 loop: CASSFPQAEASF. CDR3 nucleotides: TGTGCCAGCAGTTTCCCGCAGGCTGAAGCTTCCTTT.

This clonotype was seen at least ten times. The chain is built from TRBV11-2 and TRBJ2-5; 7 nucleotides line up with TRBD1. Germline V gene data show CDR1 as SGHAT and CDR2 as FQNNGV. With V trimmed by 1 base and J by 2 bases, 7 bases remained unmatched. The CDR3 spans 16 residues. CDR3 in amino acids: CASSLVAQGVQETQYF. The CDR3 DNA reads as TGTGCCAGCAGCTTAGTGGCGCAGGGGGTACAAGAGACCCAGTACTTC.

This clonotype has a count of ten or more. The chain recombines TRBV6-1 with TRBJ2-5, with 7 bases matching TRBD2. Unmatched junction bases numbered 7, after V lost 4 bases and J lost 5 bases. This CDR3 is 14 amino acids long. Per germline, CDR1 MNHNS and CDR2 SASEGT. The DNA of the CDR3 is TGTGCCAGCAGTGGACCCGGGAGGATGGAGACCCAGTACTTC. It specifies CASSGPGRMETQYF.

The rearrangement links TRBV4-1 to TRBJ2-1; D unclear. V lost 1 base to trimming and J lost 8 bases, with 12 bases between them. From germline, CDR1 is MGHRA and CDR2 YSYEKL. The length of the CDR3 is 14 residues. For the CDR3, the DNA is TGCGCCAGCAGCCAAGGTCGGGCTAACGATGAGCAGTTCTTC. Protein product: CASSQGRANDEQFF.

This clonotype was observed at least ten times. The chain uses TRBV2 and TRBJ2-7, with TRBD1 matching 7 bases. V gave up 8 bases and J gave up 0 bases; unmatched junction bases: 7. Germline V gene sequence: CDR1 SNHLY, CDR2 FYNNEI. There are 14 residues in the CDR3. CDR3 amino acids: CASGDSPSSYEQYF. CDR3 in DNA: TGTGCCAGCGGGGACAGTCCCAGCTCCTACGAGCAGTACTTC.

This clonotype occurred many times. The chain employs TRBV12-3 or TRBV12-4 and TRBJ2-7; a possible D gene is TRBD1 (5 bases). This CDR3 comprises 14 residues. The ends were cut back, 2 bases at V and 6 bases at J, with 14 bases in the middle. The CDR3 loop reads CASSLTDIPFEQYF. The CDR3 coding sequence is TGTGCCAGCAGTTTAACGGACATCCCCTTCGAGCAGTACTTC.

This clonotype was seen more than once but under ten times. V is TRBV18 and J is TRBJ1-2; D may be TRBD1 (5 bases). CDR3 length: 16 amino acids. V lost 1 base and J lost 8, with 20 bases in between. Germline loops: CDR1 KGHSH, CDR2 LQKENI. DNA for the CDR3: TGTGCCAGCTCACCACAACGTCTACGCCAGGGATACGGCTACACCTTC. As protein: CASSPQRLRQGYGYTF.

The CDR3 loop reads CASSLGGPYGYTF. The CDR3 DNA is TGCGCCAGCAGCTTGGGAGGACCTTATGGCTACACCTTC. V and J are TRBV5-1 and TRBJ1-2; no clear D. V shed 0 bases and J shed 5 bases, with 8 bases lying between them. This CDR3 has 13 residues. The germline V gene has CDR1 SGHRS and CDR2 YFSETQ.

This clonotype was observed many times. The chain couples TRBV29-1 to TRBJ1-1; D unresolved. Per the germline V gene, CDR1 is SQVTM and CDR2 is ANQGSEA. CDR3 length: 14 amino acids. The V and J ends lost 3 bases and 4 bases respectively, with 15 bases between them. The CDR3 here is CSVDSRPGSTEAFF. CDR3 bases: TGCAGCGTTGATTCCAGGCCGGGAAGCACTGAAGCTTTCTTT.

This clonotype was detected a few times. The chain links TRBV5-1 to TRBJ1-4, with D perhaps matching TRBD1 (5 bases). The germline V gene has CDR1 SGHRS and CDR2 YFSETQ. The CDR3 sequence is 16 residues long. The V end lost 5 bases, the J end lost 3 bases, and 17 bases lay between the germline ends. The CDR3 loop reads CASRQQPGVANEKLFF. CDR3 DNA sequence: TGCGCCAGCAGACAACAACCGGGGGTGGCTAATGAAAAACTGTTTTTT.

This clonotype was counted a few times. The CDR3 coding sequence is TGTGCCAGCTCACCACCGGGACAGGGCATCTCTGGAAACACCATATATTTT. Translated, it gives CASSPPGQGISGNTIYF. The gene calls are TRBV18 and TRBJ1-3, with 9 bases identical to TRBD1. The CDR3 sequence is 17 residues long. CDR1 and CDR2 (germline): KGHSH, LQKENI. V dropped 0 bases and J dropped 0; count of bases not matched to a gene: 3.